The clone carrying this T cell receptor (beta chain) was seen repeatedly, ten times or more. These data belong to a study of HIV-infected patients and healthy controls. All unsorted peripheral T cells were captured because whole blood was used without fractionation. Approximately 510 ng RNA was reverse transcribed with alpha and beta constant-region primers. Alpha and beta chain libraries were made separately by chain-specific third strand synthesis with multiplexing indices. TCRdb re-analysed the 5' RACE reads in MiXCR, keeping a single row per CDR3 protein. Among around 18,000 distinct CDR3 sequences, 10% were seen once, and the ten largest hold approximately 3.1%. Trimming removed 3 bases at V and 0 bases at J, with 7 bases between. The CDR3 has 14 amino acids. In germline, CDR1 is SGHKS, CDR2 YYEKEE (reference sequence).

The sequence came from an adult in good health. The sample taken for sequencing was blood. The chain couples TRBV5-5 to TRBJ2-1; D remains unclear. The CDR3 region has the DNA TGTGCCAGCAGCTCCCTGGTCTCCTACAATGAGCAGTTCTTC. This codes for CASSSLVSYNEQFF.